This entry features one T cell receptor beta chain sequence. Its antigen is not known. The junction departs from the called germline gene at one end, perhaps through a read error. The read halts 3 residues ahead of the CDR3 end, with the missing end drawn from the germline J gene. The repertoire was sequenced with immunoSEQ multiplex PCR; TCRdb's copy has only in-frame clones and lacks some. This table lists more than 40,000 clones. The source of the sample is a study of T cells in women clearing cervical HPV infection. On the study more broadly: Controls were women whose single incident HPV16 infection cleared within 12 months without precancer or cancer.

Per the germline V gene, CDR1 is SSHAT and CDR2 is FNYEAQ (reference sequence). The length of the CDR3 is 18 residues. General observations from the study: Combining TCR richness with V gene abundances gave around 0.83 AUC. Effector/memory and HPV-specific T cells were not isolated, and association timing is unknown. TRBV6-7 relative abundance averaged about 0.11% in cases and roughly 0.17% in controls.

This TCR was recovered from a woman between 18 and 69 years old with a cervical HPV16 infection that either progressed to CIN3+ or cleared (not recorded which). This chain uses TRBV7-7 with TRBJ2-1, with 9 bases matching TRBD2. The specimen sequenced was blood buffy coat. The CDR3 sequence: CASSLGGVGAGGLHEQFF. CDR3 DNA (partial): TGTGCTAGCAGCTTAGGGGGCGTGGGAGCGGGGGGCCTTCATGAG.